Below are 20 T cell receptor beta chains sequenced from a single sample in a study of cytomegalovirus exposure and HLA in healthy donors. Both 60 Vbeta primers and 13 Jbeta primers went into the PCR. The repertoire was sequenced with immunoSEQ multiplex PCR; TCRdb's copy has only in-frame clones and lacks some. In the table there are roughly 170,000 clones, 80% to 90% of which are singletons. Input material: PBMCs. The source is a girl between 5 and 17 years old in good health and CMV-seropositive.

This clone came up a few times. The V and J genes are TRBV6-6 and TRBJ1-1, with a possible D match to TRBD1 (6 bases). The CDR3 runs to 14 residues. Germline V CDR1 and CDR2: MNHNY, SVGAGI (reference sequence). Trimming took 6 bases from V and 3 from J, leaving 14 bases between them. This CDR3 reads CASSYRDTHTEAFF. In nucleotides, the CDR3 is TGTGCCAGCAGCTATCGGGACACCCACACTGAAGCTTTCTTT.

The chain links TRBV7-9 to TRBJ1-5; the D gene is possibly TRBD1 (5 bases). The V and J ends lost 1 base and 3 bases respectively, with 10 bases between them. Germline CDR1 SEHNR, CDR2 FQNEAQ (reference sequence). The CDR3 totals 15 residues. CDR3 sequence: CASSLEGWNNQPQHF. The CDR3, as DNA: TGTGCCAGCAGCTTAGAGGGGTGGAACAATCAGCCCCAGCATTTT.

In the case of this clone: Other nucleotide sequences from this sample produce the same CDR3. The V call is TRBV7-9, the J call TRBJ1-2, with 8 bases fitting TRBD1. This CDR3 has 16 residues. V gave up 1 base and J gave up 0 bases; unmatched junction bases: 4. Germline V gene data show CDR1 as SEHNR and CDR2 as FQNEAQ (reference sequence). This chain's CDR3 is CASSLGGQEANYGYTF. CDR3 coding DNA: TGTGCCAGCAGCTTAGGGGGACAGGAAGCTAACTATGGCTACACCTTC. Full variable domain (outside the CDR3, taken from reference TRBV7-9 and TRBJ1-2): DTGVSQNPRHKITKRGQNVTFRCDPISEHNRLYWYRQTLGQGPEFLTYFQNEAQLEKSRLLSDRFSAERPKGSFSTLEIQRTEQGDSAMYLCASSLGGQEANYGYTFGSGTRLTVV.

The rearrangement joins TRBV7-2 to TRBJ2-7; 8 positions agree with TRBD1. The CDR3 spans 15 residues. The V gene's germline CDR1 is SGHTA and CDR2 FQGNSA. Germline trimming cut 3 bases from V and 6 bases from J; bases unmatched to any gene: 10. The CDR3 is CASSFLDRDLGEQYF. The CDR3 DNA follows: TGTGCCAGCAGCTTCCTGGACAGGGATTTGGGCGAGCAGTACTTC.

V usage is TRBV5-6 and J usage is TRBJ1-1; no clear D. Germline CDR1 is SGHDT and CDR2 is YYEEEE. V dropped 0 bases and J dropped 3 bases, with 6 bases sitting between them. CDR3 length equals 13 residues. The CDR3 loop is CASSLVGHTEAFF. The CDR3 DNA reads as TGTGCCAGCAGCTTGGTTGGCCACACTGAAGCTTTCTTT.

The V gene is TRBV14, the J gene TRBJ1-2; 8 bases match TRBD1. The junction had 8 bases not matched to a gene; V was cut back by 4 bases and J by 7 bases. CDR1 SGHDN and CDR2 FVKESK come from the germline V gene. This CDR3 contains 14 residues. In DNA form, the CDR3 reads TGTGCCAGCAGCCCCGGACAGGGAACAGGTGGCTACACCTTC. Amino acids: CASSPGQGTGGYTF.

CDR3 coding DNA: TGTGCCAGCAGGCCGGGACAGGGTAATGAAAAACTGTTTTTT. The encoded protein is CASRPGQGNEKLFF. This sequence joins TRBV6-1 and TRBJ1-4, with 9 bases lining up with TRBD1. V lost 6 bases and J lost 4; bases outside the gene matches: 3. This CDR3 comprises 14 residues. CDR1 is MNHNS, CDR2 SASEGT, per germline.

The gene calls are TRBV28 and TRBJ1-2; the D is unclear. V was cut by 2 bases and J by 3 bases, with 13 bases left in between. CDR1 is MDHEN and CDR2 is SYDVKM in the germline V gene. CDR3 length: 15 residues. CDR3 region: CASSLGVQNYYGYTF. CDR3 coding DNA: TGTGCCAGCAGTTTAGGAGTTCAGAACTACTATGGCTACACCTTC.

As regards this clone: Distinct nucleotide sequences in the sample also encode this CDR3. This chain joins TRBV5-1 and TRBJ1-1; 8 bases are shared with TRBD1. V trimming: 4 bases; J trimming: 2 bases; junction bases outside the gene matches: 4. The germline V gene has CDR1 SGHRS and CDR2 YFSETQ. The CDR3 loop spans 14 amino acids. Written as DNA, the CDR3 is TGCGCCAGCAGCCCCGGACAGGGCAACACTGAAGCTTTCTTT. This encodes CASSPGQGNTEAFF.

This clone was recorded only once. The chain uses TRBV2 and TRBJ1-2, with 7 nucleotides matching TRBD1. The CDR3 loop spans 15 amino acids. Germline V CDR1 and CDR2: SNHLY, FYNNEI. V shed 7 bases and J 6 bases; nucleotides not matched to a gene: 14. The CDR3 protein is CASMLYTGAFDGYTF. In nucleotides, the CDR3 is TGTGCCAGCATGCTTTATACAGGGGCGTTCGATGGCTACACCTTC.

CDR3 coding DNA: TGTGCCAGCAGTTACTACATCGATCAGCCCCAGCATTTT. Its translation is CASSYYIDQPQHF. This chain joins TRBV6-5 and TRBJ1-5; D unresolved. The CDR3 consists of 13 residues. Germline V gene data show CDR1 as MNHEY and CDR2 as SVGAGI. Trimming stripped 1 base from V and 5 bases from J, with 6 bases between.

For the CDR3, the DNA is TGTGCCAGCAAAGGGGGCGGGGAGCTGTTTTTT. Translation: CASKGGGELFF. The genes are TRBV6-5 and TRBJ2-2, with D maybe TRBD1 (6 bases). The V gene's germline CDR1 is MNHEY and CDR2 SVGAGI. V lost 7 bases, J lost 7 bases, and 7 bases lay in between. The CDR3 has 11 amino acids.

This CDR3 is CASSQNVRWQGTDTQYF. The CDR3 region has the DNA TGCGCCAGCAGCCAAAATGTCCGGTGGCAGGGCACAGATACGCAGTATTTT. This chain joins TRBV4-1 and TRBJ2-3; D is ambiguous. Germline lookup yields CDR1 MGHRA and CDR2 YSYEKL. The CDR3 is made up of 17 amino acids. V lost 2 bases, J lost 1 base, and 16 bases lay in between.

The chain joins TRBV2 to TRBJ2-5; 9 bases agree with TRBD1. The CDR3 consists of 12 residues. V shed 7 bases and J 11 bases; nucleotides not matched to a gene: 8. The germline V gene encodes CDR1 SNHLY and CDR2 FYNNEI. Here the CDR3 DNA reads TGTGCCAGCATTGGGACAGGGATTGAGCAGTACTTC. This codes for CASIGTGIEQYF. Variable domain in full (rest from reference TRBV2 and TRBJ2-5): EPEVTQTPSHQVTQMGQEVILRCVPISNHLYFYWYRQILGQKVEFLVSFYNNEISEKSEIFDDQFSVERPDGSNFTLKIRSTKLEDSAMYFCASIGTGIEQYFGPGTRLLVL.

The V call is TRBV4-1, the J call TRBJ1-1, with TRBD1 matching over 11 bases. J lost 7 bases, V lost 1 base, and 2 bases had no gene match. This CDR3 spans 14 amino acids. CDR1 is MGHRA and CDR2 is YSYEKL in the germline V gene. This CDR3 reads CASSQGDRGGEAFF. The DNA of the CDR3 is TGCGCCAGCAGCCAAGGGGACAGGGGGGGTGAAGCTTTCTTT.

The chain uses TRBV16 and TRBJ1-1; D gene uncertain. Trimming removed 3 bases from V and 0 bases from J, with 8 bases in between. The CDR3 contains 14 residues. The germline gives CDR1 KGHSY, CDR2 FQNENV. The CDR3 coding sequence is TGTGCCAGCAGCCACTCTACTATGAACACTGAAGCTTTCTTT. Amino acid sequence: CASSHSTMNTEAFF.

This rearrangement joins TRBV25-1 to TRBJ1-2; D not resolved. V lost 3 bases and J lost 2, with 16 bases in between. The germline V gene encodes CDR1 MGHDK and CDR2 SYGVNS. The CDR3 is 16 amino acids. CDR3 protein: CASSDSAGEWNYGYTF. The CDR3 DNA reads TGTGCCAGCAGTGATTCTGCGGGCGAATGGAACTATGGCTACACCTTC.

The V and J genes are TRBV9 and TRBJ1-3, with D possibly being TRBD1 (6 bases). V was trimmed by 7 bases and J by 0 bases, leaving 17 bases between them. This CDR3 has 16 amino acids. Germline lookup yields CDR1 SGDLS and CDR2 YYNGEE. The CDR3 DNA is TGTGCCAGCTCGAATCCGAGGGGGTCCTCTGGAAACACCATATATTTT. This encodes CASSNPRGSSGNTIYF. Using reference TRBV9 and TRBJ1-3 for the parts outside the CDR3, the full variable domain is DSGVTQTPKHLITATGQRVTLRCSPRSGDLSVYWYQQSLDQGLQFLIQYYNGEERAKGNILERFSAQQFPDLHSELNLSSLELGDSALYFCASSNPRGSSGNTIYFGEGSWLTVV.

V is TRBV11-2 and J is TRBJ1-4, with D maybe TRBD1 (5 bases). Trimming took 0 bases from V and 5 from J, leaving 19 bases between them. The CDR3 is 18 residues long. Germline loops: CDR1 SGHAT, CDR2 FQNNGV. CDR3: CASSLDTWAGIGNEKLFF. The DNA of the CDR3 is TGTGCCAGCAGCTTAGATACCTGGGCAGGGATCGGCAATGAAAAACTGTTTTTT.

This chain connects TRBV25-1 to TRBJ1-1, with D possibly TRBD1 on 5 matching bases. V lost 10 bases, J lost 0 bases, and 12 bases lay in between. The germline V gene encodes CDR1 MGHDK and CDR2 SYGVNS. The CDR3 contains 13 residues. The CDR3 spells CATGGPLNTEAFF. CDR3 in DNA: TGTGCCACCGGGGGACCGCTGAACACTGAAGCTTTCTTT.